The next 23 T cell receptor beta chains were all read from a single sample in a study of blood T cell repertoires in COVID-19. TCRdb's table, derived via immunoSEQ multiplex PCR, lists solely in-frame clones and lacks some. The sample has 330,000 or so clones; approximately 90% are singletons. The sequenced sample consisted of peripheral blood. The receptors here all came from a man aged 30 to 45 with COVID-19, enrolled during active disease.

The chain uses TRBV7-8 and TRBJ1-4; D is unresolved. Germline CDR1 and CDR2: SGHVS and FQNEAQ. V gave up 5 bases and J gave up 0 bases, with 7 bases separating them. The length of the CDR3 is 14 residues. The CDR3 coding sequence is TGTGCCAGCAGCACCGGGGCAACTAATGAAAAACTGTTTTTT. Its protein is CASSTGATNEKLFF.

The table lists this clone with a few counts. The V gene is TRBV7-9, the J gene TRBJ1-5, with 8 bases identical to TRBD1. V dropped 4 bases and J dropped 3; count of bases not matched to a gene: 5. The CDR3 loop spans 15 amino acids. In germline, CDR1 is SEHNR, CDR2 FQNEAQ (reference sequence). The CDR3 DNA follows: TGTGCCAGCAGCTCGACAGGGGAGGACAATCAGCCCCAGCATTTT. Its protein product is CASSSTGEDNQPQHF.

The chain has TRBV6-5 and TRBJ2-7; no firm D call. V was clipped by 0 bases and J by 10 bases, with 10 bases between them. CDR1 MNHEY and CDR2 SVGAGI come from the germline V gene. This CDR3 comprises 12 residues. This CDR3 reads CASSYSAGIQYF. The DNA of the CDR3 is TGTGCCAGCAGTTACTCTGCAGGAATTCAGTACTTC.

The chain recombines TRBV28 with TRBJ2-4; TRBD1 matches at 8 bases. With 6 bases clipped from V and 7 bases from J, the junction kept 5 bases outside the gene matches. The CDR3 runs to 13 residues. Germline V gene data show CDR1 as MDHEN and CDR2 as SYDVKM. The CDR3 protein is CASSYTGGNIQYF. The CDR3, as DNA: TGTGCCAGCAGCTATACAGGGGGGAACATTCAGTACTTC.

The gene calls are TRBV6-2 or TRBV6-3 and TRBJ2-1; 13 nucleotides line up with TRBD2. Losses at the gene ends were 6 bases for V and 4 bases for J; bases not matched to a gene: 6. The CDR3 runs to 16 residues. CDR1 is MNHEY and CDR2 is SVGEGT in the germline V gene. CDR3 sequence reads: CASSLGLAGWYNEQFF. The CDR3 bases are TGTGCCAGCAGCCTGGGACTAGCGGGATGGTACAATGAGCAGTTCTTC.

The rearrangement uses TRBV6-5 and TRBJ1-1; D might be TRBD1 (5 bases). V was pared by 6 bases and J by 5 bases, with 16 bases between. Germline CDR1 reads MNHEY; CDR2 reads SVGAGI. This CDR3 spans 14 amino acids. CDR3: CASSPHRFGTEAFF. The DNA of the CDR3 is TGTGCCAGCAGCCCCCACAGGTTCGGGACTGAAGCTTTCTTT.

The chain uses TRBV7-2 and TRBJ2-5, with TRBD1 matching over 8 bases. The length of the CDR3 is 17 residues. Germline V gene lookup returns CDR1 SGHTA and CDR2 FQGNSA. V shed 1 base and J 4 bases; nucleotides not matched to a gene: 11. CDR3 in DNA: TGTGCCAGCAGCTTAGGTGTCAGGGGGCATTTGGGAGAGACCCAGTACTTC. It is translated as CASSLGVRGHLGETQYF.

The V call is TRBV6-1, the J call TRBJ2-7, with TRBD2 matching over 12 bases. V lost 2 bases, J lost 7 bases, and 9 bases stayed unmatched. In germline, CDR1 is MNHNS, CDR2 SASEGT. The CDR3 totals 16 residues. CDR3 sequence (DNA): TGTGCCAGCAGTGAACGGTCTAGCGGGGGGGCAGGAGAGCAGTACTTC. This sequence encodes CASSERSSGGAGEQYF.

The genes are TRBV30 and TRBJ2-6, with a tentative D call TRBD2 (6 bases). The V gene's germline CDR1 is GTSNPN and CDR2 SVGIG (reference sequence). The CDR3 spans 14 residues. Trimming cost V 5 bases and J 2 bases, with 10 bases left between them. The CDR3 DNA sequence: TGTGCCTGGTCCGGGGGTACTGGGGCCAACGTCCTGACTTTC. Translation: CAWSGGTGANVLTF.

This rearrangement joins TRBV4-2 to TRBJ2-1; D might be TRBD2 (6 bases). The germline V and J ends were trimmed by 1 base and 7 bases, with 8 bases remaining between them. The CDR3 sequence is 13 residues long. Germline CDR1 LGHNA, CDR2 YNFKEQ. The CDR3 is CASSQGGRNEQFF. Here the CDR3 DNA reads TGTGCCAGCAGCCAAGGAGGGAGGAATGAGCAGTTCTTC.

The chain has TRBV12-5 and TRBJ2-3; TRBD1 agrees at 9 bases. This CDR3 contains 15 residues. The V gene end was trimmed by 5 bases and the J gene end by 0 bases; junction bases not matched to a gene: 3. CDR1 LGHNT and CDR2 FRNRAP come from the germline V gene. CDR3 in DNA: TGTGCTAGTGGTCCCGGGACAGGGAGCACAGATACGCAGTATTTT. Translating it yields CASGPGTGSTDTQYF.

This clone was recorded only once. The chain has TRBV5-6 and TRBJ1-2, with a tentative D call TRBD1 (6 bases). Looked up from germline, CDR1 is SGHDT and CDR2 is YYEEEE. Trimming left V 1 base short and J 6 bases short, with 13 bases between. CDR3 length: 14 amino acids. CDR3 loop: CASSLSDRLHGYTF. The CDR3 coding sequence is TGTGCCAGCAGCTTGTCAGACAGGCTTCATGGCTACACCTTC.

This clone has just one count. The V gene is TRBV10-3, the J gene TRBJ1-1; no clear D gene. CDR1 ENHRY and CDR2 SYGVKD come from the germline V gene. With 11 bases removed from V and 0 bases from J, the gap between germline ends came to 13 bases. The CDR3 has 13 amino acids. This CDR3 reads CASEGSMNTEAFF. CDR3 bases: TGTGCCTCCGAAGGGAGTATGAACACTGAAGCTTTCTTT.

V and J are TRBV7-8 and TRBJ2-2; maybe TRBD1 (6 bases). The ends were cut back, 5 bases at V and 0 bases at J, with 10 bases in the middle. This CDR3 contains 15 residues. Germline loops: CDR1 SGHVS, CDR2 FQNEAQ. The CDR3 DNA reads TGTGCCAGCAGCCGAGGACAGTCGAACACCGGGGAGCTGTTTTTT. Translated: CASSRGQSNTGELFF.

This chain connects TRBV7-2 to TRBJ1-3; 8 bases line up with TRBD1. This CDR3 comprises 15 residues. CDR1 is SGHTA and CDR2 is FQGNSA in the germline V gene. With 5 bases clipped from V and 1 base from J, the junction kept 4 bases outside the gene matches. CDR3 sequence reads: CASSTDRGSGNTIYF. The CDR3 nucleotides read TGTGCCAGCAGCACCGACAGGGGATCTGGAAACACCATATATTTT.

The chain employs TRBV28 and TRBJ1-3; 9 positions match TRBD1. The length of the CDR3 is 14 residues. Germline-derived CDR1 and CDR2 are MDHEN and SYDVKM. Trimming removed 6 bases from V and 4 bases from J; junction bases left unmatched: 4. The CDR3 loop reads CASSSTGGGNTIYF. The CDR3, as DNA: TGTGCCAGCAGCTCGACAGGGGGAGGAAACACCATATATTTT.

The V and J genes are TRBV19 and TRBJ1-1; possibly TRBD1 for D (5 bases). The germline V and J ends were trimmed by 2 bases and 6 bases, with 7 bases remaining between them. The germline gives CDR1 LNHDA, CDR2 SQIVND (reference sequence). The CDR3 is 12 amino acids. The CDR3 protein is CASSIRGSEAFF. Written as DNA, the CDR3 is TGTGCCAGTAGTATAAGGGGATCTGAAGCTTTCTTT.

The chain is built from TRBV4-1 and TRBJ2-7; unclear D gene. Looked up from germline, CDR1 is MGHRA and CDR2 is YSYEKL. Trimming took off 0 bases at V and 2 bases at J, with 14 bases between the two ends. The CDR3 sequence is 16 residues long. Written as DNA, the CDR3 is TGCGCCAGCAGCCAAGATTCAAGGAGAGAGGCCTACGAGCAGTACTTC. Translation: CASSQDSRREAYEQYF.

V gene TRBV9 combines with J gene TRBJ1-5; D perhaps matches TRBD1 (5 bases). This CDR3 has 14 residues. V shed 3 bases and J shed 3 bases, with 10 bases lying between them. CDR1 SGDLS and CDR2 YYNGEE come from the germline V gene. The CDR3 sequence: CASSGSTVNQPQHF. The CDR3 DNA sequence: TGTGCCAGCAGCGGATCGACAGTCAATCAGCCCCAGCATTTT.

The V gene is TRBV18, the J gene TRBJ2-1, with 9 bases identical to TRBD1. The length of the CDR3 is 17 residues. J gave up 0 bases and V 2 bases, and 5 bases lay outside the gene matches. Germline V lookup: CDR1 KGHSH, CDR2 LQKENI. The CDR3 is CASSPGYRGHSYNEQFF. The CDR3 bases are TGTGCCAGCTCACCAGGATACAGGGGGCACTCCTACAATGAGCAGTTCTTC.

The sample holds one count of this clone. The chain links TRBV7-2 to TRBJ2-3; 8 bases fit TRBD1. Germline assignment: CDR1 SGHTA and CDR2 FQGNSA. This CDR3 spans 16 amino acids. Trimming removed 1 base from V and 4 bases from J; junction bases left unmatched: 7. CDR3 coding DNA: TGTGCCAGCAGCTTAGAAGGACAGGGCTTTGCAGATACGCAGTATTTT. This codes for CASSLEGQGFADTQYF. Filled out from reference TRBV7-2 and TRBJ2-3, the complete variable domain reads GAGVSQSPSNKVTEKGKDVELRCDPISGHTALYWYRQSLGQGLEFLIYFQGNSAPDKSGLPSDRFSAERTGGSVSTLTIQRTQQEDSAVYLCASSLEGQGFADTQYFGPGTRLTVL.

The chain joins TRBV7-2 to TRBJ2-7; the match to TRBD1 covers 8 bases. The CDR3 sequence is 15 residues long. In germline, CDR1 is SGHTA, CDR2 FQGNSA. J lost 4 bases, V lost 4 bases, and 9 bases had no gene match. The CDR3 DNA follows: TGTGCCAGCAGCTCCCGGACAGGGACGTCTTACGAGCAGTACTTC. This gives the protein CASSSRTGTSYEQYF. The variable domain in full, with the rest retrieved from reference TRBV7-2 and TRBJ2-7, is GAGVSQSPSNKVTEKGKDVELRCDPISGHTALYWYRQSLGQGLEFLIYFQGNSAPDKSGLPSDRFSAERTGGSVSTLTIQRTQQEDSAVYLCASSSRTGTSYEQYFGPGTRLTVT.

Of note for this clone: Other DNA sequences within the sample encode an identical CDR3. J is TRBJ2-1 and V is TRBV11-3; TRBD2 matches at 10 bases. The germline V gene has CDR1 SGHNT and CDR2 YENEEA. The J segment lost 3 bases and the V segment lost 1 base, leaving 0 bases of the junction unmatched. This CDR3 comprises 15 residues. CDR3 sequence: CASSLGTSGYNEQFF. In DNA form, the CDR3 reads TGTGCCAGCAGCTTAGGGACTAGCGGCTACAATGAGCAGTTCTTC. The complete variable domain, with remaining parts taken from reference TRBV11-3 and TRBJ2-1, reads EAGVVQSPRYKIIEKKQPVAFWCNPISGHNTLYWYLQNLGQGPELLIRYENEEAVDDSQLPKDRFSAERLKGVDSTLKIQPAELGDSAVYLCASSLGTSGYNEQFFGPGTRLTVL.